The rows below give T cell receptor beta chains drawn from one sample of a study of control samples from healthy donors and cancer patients. TCRdb's table, derived via immunoSEQ multiplex PCR, lists solely in-frame clones and lacks some. The sample records more than 85,000 clones, approximately 84% being singletons. Sequencing was performed on PBMCs. These receptor sequences come from an older man with lung cancer. The CDR3 runs from the conserved cysteine through the conserved F or W. A D gene is named only where the DNA matches it firmly. Rows give clone size only sometimes, using once, few, many, or a class for an expanded clone.

j_call clone_size d_call v_call cdr3_nt cdr3_aa
TRBJ1-6 NA NA TRBV11-2 TGTGCCAGCAGATATTCAGGGCCCGATAATTCACCCCTCCACTTT CASRYSGPDNSPLHF
TRBJ2-6 NA NA TRBV7-6 TGTGCCAGCAGTAACAGGGTGGCTGGGGCCAACGTCCTGACTTTC CASSNRVAGANVLTF
TRBJ2-6 NA TRBD1 TRBV6-1 TGTGCCAGCAGTGTCCGGGACAGGGTTCCTGGTGGGGCCAACGTCCTGACTTTC CASSVRDRVPGGANVLTF
TRBJ2-7 NA NA TRBV3-1/TRBV3-2 TGTGCCAGCAGCCAGGGCAGCCATTACGAGCAGTACTTC CASSQGSHYEQYF
TRBJ1-1 NA NA TRBV29-1 TGCAGCGTTGATAGTATCAGCACTGAAGCTTTCTTT CSVDSISTEAFF
TRBJ1-1 NA TRBD1 TRBV9 TGTGCCAGCAGCTTCCTTTCCCCGGGACAGTCCTCTGAAGCTTTCTTT CASSFLSPGQSSEAFF
TRBJ2-1 NA TRBD2 TRBV3-1/TRBV3-2 TGTGCCAGCAGCCAAGTTCGGACTAGCGATGAGCAGTTCTTC CASSQVRTSDEQFF
TRBJ2-2 NA TRBD2 TRBV7-6 TGTGCCAGCAGCCCTAGCGGGGTTGACACCGGGGAGCTGTTTTTT CASSPSGVDTGELFF
TRBJ1-2 once NA TRBV6-6 TGTGCCAGCATTCAATCGATCCGGACCGGGTACTATTATGGCTACACCTTC CASIQSIRTGYYYGYTF
TRBJ1-4 NA TRBD1 TRBV5-6 TGTGCCAGCAGCTTTAGGACAGGGATTGAAAAACTGTTTTTT CASSFRTGIEKLFF
TRBJ1-6 NA NA TRBV5-1 TGCGCCAGCAGCTTGGGGCCCTCGGGGGCTAGGCCCCTCCACTTT CASSLGPSGARPLHF
TRBJ2-1 NA TRBD1 TRBV24-1 TGTGCCACCAGTGACTATCAAGGGACAGGAACAAGGTACAATGAGCAGTTCTTC CATSDYQGTGTRYNEQFF